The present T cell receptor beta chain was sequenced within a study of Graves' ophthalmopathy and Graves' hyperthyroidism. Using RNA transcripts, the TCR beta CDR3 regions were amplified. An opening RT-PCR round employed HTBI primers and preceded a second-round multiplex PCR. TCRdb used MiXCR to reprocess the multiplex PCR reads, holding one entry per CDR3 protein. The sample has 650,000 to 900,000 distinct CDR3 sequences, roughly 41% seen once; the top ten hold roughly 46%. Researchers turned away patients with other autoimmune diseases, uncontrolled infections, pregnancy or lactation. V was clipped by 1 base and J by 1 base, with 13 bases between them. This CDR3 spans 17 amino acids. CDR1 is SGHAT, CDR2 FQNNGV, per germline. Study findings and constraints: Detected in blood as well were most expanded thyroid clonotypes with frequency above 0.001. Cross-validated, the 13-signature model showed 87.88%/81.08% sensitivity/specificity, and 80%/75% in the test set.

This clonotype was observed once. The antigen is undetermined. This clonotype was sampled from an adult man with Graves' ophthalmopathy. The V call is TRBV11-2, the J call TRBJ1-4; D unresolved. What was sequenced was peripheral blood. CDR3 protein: CASSLAVSKGTNEKLFF. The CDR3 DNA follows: TGTGCCAGCAGCTTAGCAGTTAGCAAGGGAACTAATGAAAAACTGTTTTTT. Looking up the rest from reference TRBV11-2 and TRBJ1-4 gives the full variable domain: EAGVAQSPRYKIIEKRQSVAFWCNPISGHATLYWYQQILGQGPKLLIQFQNNGVVDDSQLPKDRFSAERLKGVDSTLKIQPAKLEDSAVYLCASSLAVSKGTNEKLFFGSGTQLSVL.